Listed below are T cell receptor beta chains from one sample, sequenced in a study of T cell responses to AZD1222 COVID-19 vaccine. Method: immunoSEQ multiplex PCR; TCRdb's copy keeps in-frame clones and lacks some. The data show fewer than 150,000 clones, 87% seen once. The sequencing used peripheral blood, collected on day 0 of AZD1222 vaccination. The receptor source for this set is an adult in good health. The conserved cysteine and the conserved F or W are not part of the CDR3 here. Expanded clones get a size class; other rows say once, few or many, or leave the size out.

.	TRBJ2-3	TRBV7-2	ASSFALGGMGTDTQY
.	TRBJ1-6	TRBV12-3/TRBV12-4	ANSHRDSPLH
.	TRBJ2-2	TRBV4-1	ASRVPGHRTGELF
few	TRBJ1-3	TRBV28	ASSLPGGMGSGNTIY
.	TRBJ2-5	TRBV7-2	ASSGITGETQY
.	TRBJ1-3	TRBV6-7	ASIVGTGNTIY
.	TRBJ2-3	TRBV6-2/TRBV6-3	ASSSLGLPSGRSTDTQY
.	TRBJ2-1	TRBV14	ASSQEGPLGARSSYNEQF
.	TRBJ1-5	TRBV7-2	ASSLATGGGNQPQH
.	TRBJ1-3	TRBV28	ASSLSAQISGNTIY
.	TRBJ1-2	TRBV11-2	ASSLGAAGGSSNT
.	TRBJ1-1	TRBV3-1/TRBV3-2	ASSQDRQTFMNTEAF
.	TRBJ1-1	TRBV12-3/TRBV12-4	ASGHRVTEAF
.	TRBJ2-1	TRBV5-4	ASSLPYNEQF
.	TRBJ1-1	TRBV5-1	ASSLVEGASEAF
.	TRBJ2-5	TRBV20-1	AGSREAQY
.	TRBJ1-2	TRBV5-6	ASSDGGQGGARNYGYT
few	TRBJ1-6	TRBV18	ASSGSLNSPLH
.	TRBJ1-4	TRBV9	ASSVLPGAGGADEKLF
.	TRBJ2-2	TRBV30	AWTETGELF
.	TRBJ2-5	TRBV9	ASSVAGGRQETQY
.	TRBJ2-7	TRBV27	ASSGRQGPYEQY